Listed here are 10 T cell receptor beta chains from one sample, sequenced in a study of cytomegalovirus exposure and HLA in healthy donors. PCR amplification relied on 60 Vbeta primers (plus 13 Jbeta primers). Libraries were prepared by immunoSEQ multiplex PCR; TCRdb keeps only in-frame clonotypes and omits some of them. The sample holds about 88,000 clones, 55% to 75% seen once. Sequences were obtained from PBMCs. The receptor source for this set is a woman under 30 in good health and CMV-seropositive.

Written as DNA, the CDR3 is TGTGCCACCAGCAGAGATTCGGAGACCCAGTACTTC. This sequence encodes CATSRDSETQYF. The V gene is TRBV15, the J gene TRBJ2-5; D is uncertain. With 0 bases removed from V and 5 bases from J, the gap between germline ends came to 4 bases. The CDR3 totals 12 residues. Germline V gene lookup returns CDR1 LNHNV and CDR2 YYDKDF (reference sequence).

The CDR3 nucleotides are TGTGCCAGCAGTTTACTCCGCCCGGGGGGCGCGGGAGAAAAACTGTTTTTT. This codes for CASSLLRPGGAGEKLFF. This chain joins TRBV27 and TRBJ1-4; perhaps TRBD1 as D (6 bases). The CDR3 runs to 17 residues. In germline, CDR1 is MNHEY, CDR2 SMNVEV (reference sequence). Trimming pared 2 bases from V and 8 bases from J, leaving 21 bases between.

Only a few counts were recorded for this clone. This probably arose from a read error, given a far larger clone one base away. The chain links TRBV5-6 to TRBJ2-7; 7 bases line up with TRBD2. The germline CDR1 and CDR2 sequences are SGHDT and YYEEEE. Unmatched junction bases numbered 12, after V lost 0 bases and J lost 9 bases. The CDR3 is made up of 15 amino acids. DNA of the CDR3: TGTGCCAGCAGCTTGGATCCCGGGACGGGGGGAGGGCAGTACTTC. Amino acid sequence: CASSLDPGTGGGQYF.

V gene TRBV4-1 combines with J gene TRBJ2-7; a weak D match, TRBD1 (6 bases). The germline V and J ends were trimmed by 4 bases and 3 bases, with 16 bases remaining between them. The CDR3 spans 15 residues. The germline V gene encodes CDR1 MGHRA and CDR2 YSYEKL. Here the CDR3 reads CASSPKGVRDYEQYF. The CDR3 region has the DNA TGCGCCAGCAGCCCCAAGGGGGTCAGGGACTACGAGCAGTACTTC.

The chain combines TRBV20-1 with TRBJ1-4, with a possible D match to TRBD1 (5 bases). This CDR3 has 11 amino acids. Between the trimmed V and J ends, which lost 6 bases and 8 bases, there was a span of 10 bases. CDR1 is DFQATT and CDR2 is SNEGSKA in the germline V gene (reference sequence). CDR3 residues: CSARVVEKLFF. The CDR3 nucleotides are TGCAGTGCCAGGGTGGTGGAAAAACTGTTTTTT.

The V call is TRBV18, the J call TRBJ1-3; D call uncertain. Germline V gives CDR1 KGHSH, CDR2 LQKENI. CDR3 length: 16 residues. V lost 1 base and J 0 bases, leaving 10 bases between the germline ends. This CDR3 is CASSPLRESSGNTIYF. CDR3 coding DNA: TGTGCCAGCTCACCACTACGGGAGAGCTCTGGAAACACCATATATTTT.

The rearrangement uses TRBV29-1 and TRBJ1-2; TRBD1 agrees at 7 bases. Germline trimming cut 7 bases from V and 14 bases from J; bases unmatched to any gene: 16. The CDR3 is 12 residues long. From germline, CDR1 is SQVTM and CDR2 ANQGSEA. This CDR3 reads CSAVAGTATRTF. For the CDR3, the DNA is TGCAGCGCTGTCGCCGGGACAGCCACAAGAACCTTC.

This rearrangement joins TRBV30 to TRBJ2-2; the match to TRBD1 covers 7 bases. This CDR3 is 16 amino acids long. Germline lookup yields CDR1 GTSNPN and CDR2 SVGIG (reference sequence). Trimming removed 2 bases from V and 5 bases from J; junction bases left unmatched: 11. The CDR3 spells CAWSSEGARWTGELFF. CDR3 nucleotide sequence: TGTGCCTGGAGTTCAGAGGGGGCGAGGTGGACCGGGGAGCTGTTTTTT. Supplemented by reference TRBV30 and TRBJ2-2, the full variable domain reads SQTIHQWPATLVQPVGSPLSLECTVEGTSNPNLYWYRQAAGRGLQLLFYSVGIGQISSEVPQNLSASRPQDRQFILSSKKLLLSDSGFYLCAWSSEGARWTGELFFGEGSRLTVL.

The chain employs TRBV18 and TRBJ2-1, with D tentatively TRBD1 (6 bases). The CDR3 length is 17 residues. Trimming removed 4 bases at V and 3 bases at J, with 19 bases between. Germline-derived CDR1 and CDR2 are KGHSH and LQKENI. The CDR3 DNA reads TGTGCCAGCTCACTATCTATCGGGCAGGGGATCTACAATGAGCAGTTCTTC. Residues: CASSLSIGQGIYNEQFF.

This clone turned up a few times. The CDR3 DNA reads as TGTGCCAGCAGCTCCCGGACTAGCGGGACCTACAATGAGCAGTTCTTC. This encodes CASSSRTSGTYNEQFF. The chain employs TRBV5-4 and TRBJ2-1; 12 positions match TRBD2. J lost 2 bases, V lost 3 bases, and 3 bases had no gene match. CDR1 SGHNT and CDR2 YYREEE come from the germline V gene (reference sequence). The CDR3 is 16 amino acids.